The clone carrying this TCR beta chain was detected only a few times. Its antigen is undetermined. This specimen belongs to a study of human T cells and chemical hapten exposure. Study-wide background: TCR yield per sample varied, mainly due to pooled library volumes.

The library attached unique molecular identifiers to individual cDNA molecules. Original processing notes: Counts of TCRs in each sample centred on a median of approximately 96,000 and extended from approximately 21,000 to 630,000. TCRdb passed the 5' RACE reads through MiXCR, listing each CDR3 protein once. These V and J calls rely on TCRdb rather than the paper's analysis. This repertoire shows 80,000 or so distinct CDR3 sequences, more than 15% found once; its top ten account for 6.8%. Study results and caveats: TCRs above 1 in 1000 frequency did not change with DPC sensitization.

Before extraction, the whole blood was not fractionated, and total RNA was taken from it. This clonotype was sampled from a female donor in good health.

DNA for the CDR3: TGTGCCAGCTCGGCTATCTGGAGTACTGAAGCTTTCTTT. It translates to CASSAIWSTEAFF. The V and J genes are TRBV18 and TRBJ1-1; D ambiguous. The CDR3 has 13 amino acids. Trimming removed 6 bases at V and 5 bases at J, with 13 bases between. The germline V gene has CDR1 KGHSH and CDR2 LQKENI.